Listed below are T cell receptor beta chains from one sample, sequenced in a study of brain T cells in children with intractable seizures. Sequenced by immunoSEQ multiplex PCR; TCRdb stores in-frame clones only, minus some. This sample has about 2,500 clones; about 80% occur once, and the top ten carry 8.5% to 10%. Sequenced material: resected brain tissue, taken at surgery. The origin of the receptors is a boy under two years old with hemimegalencephaly and intractable seizures. Both conserved end residues are part of each CDR3. The D gene is left open where the match is weak. A row's size may be missing; if present it is once, few, many or a size class.

cdr3_length,v_call,d_call,j_call,clone_size,cdr3_nt,cdr3_aa
13,TRBV7-6,-,TRBJ2-5,-,TGTGCCAGCAGCTTGTCCAGTCAAGAGACCCAGTACTTC,CASSLSSQETQYF
13,TRBV12-3/TRBV12-4,-,TRBJ1-6,-,TGTGCCAGCAGTTTGACCGATTATTCACCCCTCCACTTT,CASSLTDYSPLHF
13,TRBV11-2,-,TRBJ1-2,-,TGTTCCAGCCATCTGGGGGCCGCGACTGGCTACACCTTC,CSSHLGAATGYTF
14,TRBV6-6,-,TRBJ1-2,-,TGTGCCAGCAGTTACTCAGAGGGGGGCTATGGCTACACCTTC,CASSYSEGGYGYTF
19,TRBV2,TRBD1,TRBJ1-3,-,TGTGCCAGCAGTGATACAAGGAGGGGGCGGAGGACTTTTGGAAACACCATATATTTT,CASSDTRRGRRTFGNTIYF
12,TRBV12-3/TRBV12-4,TRBD1,TRBJ1-1,-,TGTGCCAGCAGATCAGGGGGCACTGAAGCTTTCTTT,CASRSGGTEAFF
12,TRBV2,-,TRBJ2-5,-,TGTGCCAGCAAGGCAGGGCGGGAGACCCAGTACTTC,CASKAGRETQYF
12,TRBV10-3,-,TRBJ2-7,-,TGTGCCATCAGTGTCAACTACGACGAGCAGTACTTC,CAISVNYDEQYF
18,TRBV24-1,-,TRBJ2-2,once,TGTGCCACCAGTGATTTAGCCAGGGTCGGAGGGAACACCGGGGAGCTGTTTTTT,CATSDLARVGGNTGELFF
16,TRBV24-1,-,TRBJ2-2,-,TGTGCCACCAGTGACCGATCTAGGGGGAGGGCCGGGGAGCTGTTTTTT,CATSDRSRGRAGELFF
17,TRBV28,-,TRBJ2-2,once,TGTGCCAGCAGTTTATGGGTCGTGGGGGCTAACACCGGGGAGCTGTTTTTT,CASSLWVVGANTGELFF
15,TRBV11-2,-,TRBJ2-1,-,TGTGCCAGCAGCTACCGGGCTTTCTCTTACAATGAGCAGTTCTTC,CASSYRAFSYNEQFF
17,TRBV4-3,TRBD2,TRBJ2-1,-,TGCGCCAGCAGCCAAGGACTAGCGGGATTGCGGAGCGATGAGCAGTTCTTC,CASSQGLAGLRSDEQFF
14,TRBV29-1,TRBD1,TRBJ2-3,few,TGCAGCGTTGCCGGGACAGTTAACACAGATACGCAGTATTTT,CSVAGTVNTDTQYF
11,TRBV10-2,-,TRBJ1-2,-,TGCGCCAGCAGTGAACTGTATGGCTACACCTTC,CASSELYGYTF
13,TRBV27,-,TRBJ1-2,-,TGTGCCAGCAGTAGCTACGGCGCGGCGGGCTACACCTTC,CASSSYGAAGYTF
12,TRBV11-2,-,TRBJ2-5,-,TGTGCCAGCAGCTTAGGGACGGAGACCCAGTACTTC,CASSLGTETQYF
13,TRBV7-6,TRBD1,TRBJ1-4,-,TGTGCCAGCACCTACAGGGGTGGGGAAAAACTGTTTTTT,CASTYRGGEKLFF
16,TRBV6-6,-,TRBJ2-7,-,TGTGCCAGCAGTTACTCCTCCCCCCCAAGCTCCTACGAGCAGTACTTC,CASSYSSPPSSYEQYF
17,TRBV4-1,TRBD2,TRBJ2-3,-,TGCGCCAGCAGCCAAATCCCAACTAGCGGCCTCGCGTATACGCAGTATTTT,CASSQIPTSGLAYTQYF
14,TRBV19,-,TRBJ1-4,-,TGTGCCAGTAGCAGGGACAACTATAATGAAAAACTGTTTTTT,CASSRDNYNEKLFF
17,TRBV24-1,-,TRBJ2-7,-,TGTGCCACCAGTGATCGGGGTTTCAAGGGGAAGACCTACGAGCAGTACTTC,CATSDRGFKGKTYEQYF
13,TRBV3-1/TRBV3-2,-,TRBJ2-7,-,TGTGCCAGCAGCCAAGGCCCCTCCTACGAGCAGTACTTC,CASSQGPSYEQYF
16,TRBV7-9,TRBD1,TRBJ2-7,-,TGTGCCAGCAACGGCCCTAAGGGGGCATCCACCTACGAGCAGTACTTC,CASNGPKGASTYEQYF
15,TRBV28,TRBD2,TRBJ2-1,-,TGTGCCAGCAGTTTACTAGCGGAGACCTACAATGAGCAGTTCTTC,CASSLLAETYNEQFF
14,TRBV28,-,TRBJ2-5,-,TGTGCCAGCAGTTTATGGGGCCAGGGGGAGACCCAGTACTTC,CASSLWGQGETQYF
14,TRBV23-1,-,TRBJ2-7,-,TGCGCCAGCAGACAGTCACCAAGCTCCTACGAGCAGTACTTC,CASRQSPSSYEQYF
20,TRBV27,TRBD1,TRBJ1-5,-,TGTGCCAGCAGTCCGTTTCTAGGACAGGGGGCATTCTATAGCAATCAGCCCCAGCATTTT,CASSPFLGQGAFYSNQPQHF
12,TRBV6-4,-,TRBJ1-5,-,TGTGCCAGCAGACAGGGCAATCAGCCCCAGCATTTT,CASRQGNQPQHF
17,TRBV3-1/TRBV3-2,-,TRBJ1-3,-,TGTGCCAGCAGCCGCAAGAAGGCCCGGGGGCGGGGAAACACCATATATTTT,CASSRKKARGRGNTIYF
15,TRBV4-3,TRBD2,TRBJ2-7,-,TGCGCCAGCAGCCAAGCCGGGACTATAGGATACGAGCAGTACTTC,CASSQAGTIGYEQYF
22,TRBV4-2,TRBD2,TRBJ2-7,-,TGTGCCAGCAGCCAAGATCCGGGAGGAGATTACCGACTAGCGCCCCTCCCCTACGAGCAGTACTTC,CASSQDPGGDYRLAPLPYEQYF
16,TRBV5-1,TRBD2,TRBJ2-7,-,TGCGCCAGCAGCGATCTAGCGGGAGGAAGCTCCTACGAGCAGTACTTC,CASSDLAGGSSYEQYF
14,TRBV7-9,TRBD1,TRBJ1-2,-,TGTGCCAGCAGCGTTGTGTGGACAGGGGATGGCTACACCTTC,CASSVVWTGDGYTF
16,TRBV19,TRBD2,TRBJ2-3,-,TGTGCCAGTAGTACGAGACTAGCGGGGTGGTGGGATACGCAGTATTTT,CASSTRLAGWWDTQYF
13,TRBV11-2,-,TRBJ1-2,-,TGTGCCAGCCAGCTGGGGGCCGCGACTGGCTTCACCTTC,CASQLGAATGFTF
14,TRBV5-8,-,TRBJ1-5,-,TGTGCCAGCAGCTTGGCACATAGCAATCAGCCCCAGCATTTT,CASSLAHSNQPQHF
17,TRBV4-2,TRBD1,TRBJ2-6,-,TGTGCCAGCAGCCAAGAAAGGGACAGCTCTGGGGCCAACGTCCTGACTTTC,CASSQERDSSGANVLTF
21,TRBV6-8,TRBD2,TRBJ2-5,few,TGTGCCAGCAGCCCCTGGGGGACTAACCCCATCGGGACCCATGAGGGAGAGACCCAGTACTTC,CASSPWGTNPIGTHEGETQYF
16,TRBV5-1,-,TRBJ1-6,-,TGCGCCAGCAGCTTGGGGGCGCCCCTTAATAATTCACCCCTCCACTTT,CASSLGAPLNNSPLHF
15,TRBV11-3,TRBD2,TRBJ2-1,-,TGTGCCAGCAGCGCCGCTAGCGGACCGACTAATGAGCAGTTCTTC,CASSAASGPTNEQFF
15,TRBV11-2,-,TRBJ1-2,-,TGTGCCAGCAGCCAGCAATCGACGGAGATCTATGGCTACACCTTC,CASSQQSTEIYGYTF
13,TRBV12-3/TRBV12-4,-,TRBJ2-7,-,TGTGCCAGCAGTTTAGCGTCCTCCTACGAGCAGTACTTC,CASSLASSYEQYF
13,TRBV6-1,TRBD2,TRBJ2-7,-,TGTGCCAGCAGTGAAAGCGGGAGGGTCGAGCAGTACTTC,CASSESGRVEQYF
13,TRBV11-2,-,TRBJ1-2,-,TGTTCCAGCCAGCTGGGGGCCGCGACTGGCTACACCTTC,CSSQLGAATGYTF
14,TRBV7-9,-,TRBJ1-5,-,TGTGCCAGCAGCTCGACCACAGGCAGCCAGCCCCAGCATTTT,CASSSTTGSQPQHF
15,TRBV4-3,-,TRBJ2-5,once,TGCGCCAGCAGCCAAGGAGGGATGGGGCAAGAGACCCAGTACTTC,CASSQGGMGQETQYF
13,TRBV19,-,TRBJ1-1,-,TGTGCCAGTAGTATAGTCTCGGGCACTGAAGCTTTCTTT,CASSIVSGTEAFF
15,TRBV29-1,-,TRBJ2-1,few,TGCAGCGTTGAAGATCTTGAATGGCGGGGAAATGAGCAGTTCTTC,CSVEDLEWRGNEQFF
11,TRBV30,-,TRBJ2-7,-,TGTGCCTGGAGTGTACCAGGGGAGCAGTACTTC,CAWSVPGEQYF